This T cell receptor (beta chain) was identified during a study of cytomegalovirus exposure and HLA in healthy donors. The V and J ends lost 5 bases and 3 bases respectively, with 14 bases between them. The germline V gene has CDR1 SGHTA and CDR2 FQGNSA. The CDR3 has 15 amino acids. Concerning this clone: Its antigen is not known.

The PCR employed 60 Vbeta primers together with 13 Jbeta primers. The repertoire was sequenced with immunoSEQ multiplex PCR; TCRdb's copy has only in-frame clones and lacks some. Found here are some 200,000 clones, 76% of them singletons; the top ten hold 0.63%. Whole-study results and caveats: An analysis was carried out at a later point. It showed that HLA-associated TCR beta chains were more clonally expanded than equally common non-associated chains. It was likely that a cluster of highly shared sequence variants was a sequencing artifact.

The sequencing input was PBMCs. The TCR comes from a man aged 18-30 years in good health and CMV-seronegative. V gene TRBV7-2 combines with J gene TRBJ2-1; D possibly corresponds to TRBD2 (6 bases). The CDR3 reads CASSPRGTVYNEQFF. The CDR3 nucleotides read TGTGCCAGCAGCCCCCGGGGGACCGTCTACAATGAGCAGTTCTTC.